A single sample is the source of the 21 T cell receptor beta chains below, sequenced in a study of cytomegalovirus exposure and HLA in healthy donors. This PCR relied on a set of 60 Vbeta primers and 13 Jbeta primers. The data were produced by immunoSEQ multiplex PCR, yet TCRdb's version contains in-frame clones alone and is incomplete. The sample consists of over 100,000 clones, 77% of them appearing once. The source material was PBMCs. The origin of the receptors is a male donor in good health and CMV-seropositive.

Written as DNA, the CDR3 is TGTGCCATCAGAGGACAGGGGGACAATCAGCCCCAGCATTTT. Protein product: CAIRGQGDNQPQHF. V is TRBV10-3 and J is TRBJ1-5, with 10 bases identical to TRBD1. CDR3 length equals 14 residues. In germline, CDR1 is ENHRY, CDR2 SYGVKD. The J segment lost 3 bases and the V segment lost 6 bases, leaving 2 bases of the junction unmatched.

This clone was seen more than once but under ten times. The chain combines TRBV27 with TRBJ1-5, with D maybe TRBD1 (5 bases). Trimming shortened V by 0 bases and J by 3 bases, and 9 bases separated the two germline ends. The CDR3 loop spans 15 amino acids. Germline assignment: CDR1 MNHEY and CDR2 SMNVEV (reference sequence). In DNA, the CDR3 is TGTGCCAGCAGTTTATCGGGGGGGTTCAATCAGCCCCAGCATTTT. Translated, it gives CASSLSGGFNQPQHF.

The chain recombines TRBV2 with TRBJ2-1; 10 positions match TRBD2. Looked up from germline, CDR1 is SNHLY and CDR2 is FYNNEI. With 6 bases clipped from V and 5 bases from J, the junction kept 4 bases outside the gene matches. The CDR3 totals 14 residues. In DNA, the CDR3 is TGTGCCAGCAGGGCTACTAGCGGGGACAATGAGCAGTTCTTC. It translates to CASRATSGDNEQFF.

The V call is TRBV30, the J call TRBJ2-7; possible D gene TRBD2, 6 bases. V gave up 8 bases and J gave up 5 bases, with 13 bases separating them. This CDR3 is built from 11 residues. The germline V gene has CDR1 GTSNPN and CDR2 SVGIG (reference sequence). The CDR3 protein is CARGNANEQYF. The DNA of the CDR3 is TGTGCCCGCGGGAACGCGAACGAGCAGTACTTC.

The CDR3 loop is CASIPFSTGSKEQYF. CDR3 DNA sequence: TGTGCCAGCATCCCGTTCTCGACAGGGTCGAAAGAGCAGTACTTC. The chain employs TRBV7-9 and TRBJ2-7, with 7 bases aligning to TRBD1. Trimming took 7 bases from V and 7 from J; bases not matched to a gene: 16. There are 15 residues in the CDR3. CDR1 SEHNR and CDR2 FQNEAQ come from the germline V gene (reference sequence).

The V gene is TRBV2, the J gene TRBJ1-2; no clear D. Germline values: CDR1 SNHLY, CDR2 FYNNEI. The V end lost 5 bases, the J end lost 2 bases, and 15 bases lay between the germline ends. The length of the CDR3 is 15 residues. CDR3 bases: TGTGCCAGCAGTCCGGGTGGAACGGGAAACTATGGCTACACCTTC. Protein: CASSPGGTGNYGYTF.

The chain links TRBV9 to TRBJ2-2; weak D call: TRBD1 (5 bases). Germline loops: CDR1 SGDLS, CDR2 YYNGEE. This CDR3 is 14 amino acids long. Trimming removed 7 bases at V and 0 bases at J, with 10 bases between. CDR3 loop: CASEKTANTGELFF. CDR3 nucleotide sequence: TGTGCCAGCGAAAAGACAGCGAACACCGGGGAGCTGTTTTTT.

The chain uses TRBV2 and TRBJ2-1; 7 positions agree with TRBD2. The CDR3 contains 14 residues. The germline CDR1 and CDR2 sequences are SNHLY and FYNNEI. CDR3 DNA: TGTGCATTAAGGGAGGGGTCCCCATACAATGAGCAGTTCTTC. It translates to CALREGSPYNEQFF. The full variable domain, in which reference TRBV2 and TRBJ2-1 provide the parts outside the CDR3, is EPEVTQTPSHQVTQMGQEVILRCVPISNHLYFYWYRQILGQKVEFLVSFYNNEISEKSEIFDDQFSVERPDGSNFTLKIRSTKLEDSAMYFCALREGSPYNEQFFGPGTRLTVL.

The CDR3 protein is CAWSVWPREDRGVYNSPLHF. The CDR3 DNA reads as TGTGCCTGGAGTGTATGGCCCAGAGAGGACAGGGGGGTCTATAATTCACCCCTCCACTTT. The chain carries TRBV30 and TRBJ1-6; 10 bases are a match to TRBD1. CDR1 is GTSNPN and CDR2 is SVGIG in the germline V gene (reference sequence). The CDR3 has 20 residues. The trim removed 0 bases at V and 3 bases at J, leaving 14 bases unmatched.

This chain uses TRBV6-1 with TRBJ1-2, with TRBD1 matching 8 bases. The CDR3 is made up of 12 amino acids. Trimming took 6 bases from V and 7 from J; bases not matched to a gene: 4. Germline CDR1 is MNHNS and CDR2 is SASEGT. The CDR3 nucleotides read TGTGCCAGCAGGACAGGGGAAAGTGGCTACACCTTC. It codes for CASRTGESGYTF.

The table lists this clone with a few counts. The gene calls are TRBV27 and TRBJ2-2, with 7 bases aligning to TRBD1. The V segment lost 4 bases and the J segment 6 bases; nucleotides outside the gene matches: 8. CDR1 and CDR2 from the germline V gene are MNHEY and SMNVEV (reference sequence). The CDR3 covers 15 residues. CDR3 sequence reads: CASSSATGWAGELFF. The CDR3 nucleotides read TGTGCCAGCAGTTCGGCGACAGGGTGGGCCGGGGAGCTGTTTTTT.

There are a few counts of this clone. The chain has TRBV6-5 and TRBJ2-7; TRBD2 agrees at 8 bases. Per germline, CDR1 MNHEY and CDR2 SVGAGI. CDR3 length equals 13 residues. The V and J ends lost 0 bases and 7 bases, in that order; junction bases with no gene match: 2. The DNA of the CDR3 is TGTGCCAGCAGTTACTCGAAGCGGGGGGAGCAGTACTTC. This encodes CASSYSKRGEQYF.

The chain joins TRBV7-2 to TRBJ1-5, with TRBD1 matching 9 bases. There are 15 residues in the CDR3. V shed 5 bases, J shed 3 bases, and the junction held 5 bases outside the gene matches. Germline CDR1 and CDR2: SGHTA and FQGNSA. The CDR3 is CASSQTGGFNQPQHF. CDR3 nucleotides: TGTGCCAGCAGCCAGACAGGGGGTTTCAATCAGCCCCAGCATTTT.

The chain carries TRBV14 and TRBJ2-3; 8 nucleotides align to TRBD1. Germline assignment: CDR1 SGHDN and CDR2 FVKESK. CDR3 length: 17 residues. Losses at the gene ends were 4 bases for V and 3 bases for J; bases not matched to a gene: 12. DNA of the CDR3: TGTGCCAGCAGCCGCCTCGACAGGGGTTTACCTACAGATACGCAGTATTTT. This translates into CASSRLDRGLPTDTQYF.

This rearrangement joins TRBV27 to TRBJ1-1, with unresolved D. The CDR3 covers 13 residues. V was pared by 5 bases and J by 3 bases, with 10 bases between. Per germline, CDR1 MNHEY and CDR2 SMNVEV (reference sequence). This CDR3 is CASSRRRDTEAFF. In DNA, the CDR3 is TGTGCCAGCAGTCGGAGGAGGGACACTGAAGCTTTCTTT.

This clone came up once. This sequence joins TRBV30 and TRBJ1-1, with unresolved D. The CDR3 is 13 residues long. V was pared by 5 bases and J by 5 bases, with 15 bases between. The germline gives CDR1 GTSNPN, CDR2 SVGIG (reference sequence). The CDR3 DNA reads TGTGCCTGGGCCCCTCGAGGGCGAACTGAAGCTTTCTTT. Translating gives CAWAPRGRTEAFF. Looking up the rest from reference TRBV30 and TRBJ1-1 gives the full variable domain: SQTIHQWPATLVQPVGSPLSLECTVEGTSNPNLYWYRQAAGRGLQLLFYSVGIGQISSEVPQNLSASRPQDRQFILSSKKLLLSDSGFYLCAWAPRGRTEAFFGQGTRLTVV.

J is TRBJ2-2 and V is TRBV28, with 7 bases lining up with TRBD2. Germline V CDR1 and CDR2: MDHEN, SYDVKM. Trimming removed 4 bases from V and 3 bases from J; junction bases left unmatched: 5. This CDR3 has 15 amino acids. The CDR3 sequence: CASSSPGRDTGELFF. The CDR3 DNA follows: TGTGCCAGCAGTTCGCCTGGGAGGGACACCGGGGAGCTGTTTTTT. Together with reference TRBV28 and TRBJ2-2, the CDR3 gives the full variable domain: DVKVTQSSRYLVKRTGEKVFLECVQDMDHENMFWYRQDPGLGLRLIYFSYDVKMKEKGDIPEGYSVSREKKERFSLILESASTNQTSMYLCASSSPGRDTGELFFGEGSRLTVL.

The V and J genes are TRBV5-1 and TRBJ2-3, with TRBD2 matching over 8 bases. Germline V gene data show CDR1 as SGHRS and CDR2 as YFSETQ. Trimming at V came to 4 bases and at J to 5 bases, leaving 6 bases not matched to a gene. The CDR3 spans 14 residues. The CDR3 is CASSDGGAGDTQYF. The CDR3 DNA reads TGCGCCAGCAGCGACGGGGGGGCGGGAGATACGCAGTATTTT.

This clone was picked up a small number of times. The chain uses TRBV7-9 and TRBJ2-3; 8 nucleotides agree with TRBD2. The trim removed 0 bases at V and 1 base at J, leaving 6 bases unmatched. The germline gives CDR1 SEHNR, CDR2 FQNEAQ (reference sequence). The CDR3 loop spans 17 amino acids. Here the CDR3 reads CASSLASGAFGTDTQYF. The CDR3 DNA sequence: TGTGCCAGCAGCTTAGCTAGCGGGGCTTTCGGCACAGATACGCAGTATTTT.

J is TRBJ1-1 and V is TRBV7-2, with 7 bases fitting TRBD1. Trimming took 2 bases from V and 6 from J; bases not matched to a gene: 6. Per germline, CDR1 SGHTA and CDR2 FQGNSA. This CDR3 has 14 residues. CDR3 sequence: CASSLSAGGSEAFF. The CDR3 coding sequence is TGTGCCAGCAGCTTATCGGCAGGGGGATCTGAAGCTTTCTTT.

This clone was found a few times. The V gene is TRBV28, the J gene TRBJ2-7; no reliable D call. The V end lost 1 base, the J end lost 5 bases, and 15 bases lay between the germline ends. The CDR3 sequence is 15 residues long. Germline assignment: CDR1 MDHEN and CDR2 SYDVKM. CDR3 sequence (DNA): TGTGCCAGCAGTTTATTAGTTGGAGCGATTCACGAGCAGTACTTC. Residues: CASSLLVGAIHEQYF.